This T cell receptor (beta chain) was recovered during a study of blood T cell repertoires in COVID-19. Across the whole study: Nucleic acid was either cDNA or gDNA, and it came from T cells, B-cell-depleted T cells, or PBMCs.

This clone has more than one count but fewer than ten. Trimming shortened V by 6 bases and J by 4 bases, and 12 bases separated the two germline ends. This CDR3 contains 13 residues. Methods used by the authors: Cell counts per sample came from amplifying reference gene primers. The data were produced by immunoSEQ multiplex PCR, yet TCRdb's version contains in-frame clones alone and is incomplete. V and J calls and clone size are those listed in that table; D and trimming were worked out from the DNA. The table has some 44,000 clones, approximately 90% seen once. The V gene is TRBV12-3 or TRBV12-4, the J gene TRBJ1-1, with D perhaps matching TRBD1 (5 bases). The clonotype originates from a human donor in a cohort sampled during active COVID-19. The sequencing input was peripheral blood. In nucleotides, the CDR3 is TGTGCCAGCAGGATCGGACAAATCACTGAAGCTTTCTTT. This sequence encodes CASRIGQITEAFF.